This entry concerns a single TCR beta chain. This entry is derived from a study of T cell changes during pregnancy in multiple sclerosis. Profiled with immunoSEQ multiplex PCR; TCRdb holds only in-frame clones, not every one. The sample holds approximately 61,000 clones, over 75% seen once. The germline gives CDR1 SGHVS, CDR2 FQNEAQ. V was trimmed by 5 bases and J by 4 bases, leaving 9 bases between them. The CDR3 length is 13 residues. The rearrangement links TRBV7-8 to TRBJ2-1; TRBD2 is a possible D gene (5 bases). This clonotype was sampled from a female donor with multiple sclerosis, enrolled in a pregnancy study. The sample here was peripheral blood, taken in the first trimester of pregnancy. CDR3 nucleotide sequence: TGTGCCAGCAGCGTTAGCGTATACAATGAGCAGTTCTTC. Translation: CASSVSVYNEQFF.